The clone carrying this T cell receptor beta chain was detected only a few times. Trimming took off 3 bases at V and 0 bases at J, with 4 bases between the two ends. The germline gives CDR1 MRHNA, CDR2 SNTAGT. The CDR3 length is 13 residues. The data were obtained in a study of OX40 agonist ivuxolimab in advanced cancers. The repertoire was sequenced with immunoSEQ multiplex PCR; TCRdb's copy has only in-frame clones and lacks some. The table records 100,000 or so clones, approximately 80% of them present only once. This TCR came from an adult with an advanced solid tumor such as melanoma, head and neck, liver or kidney cancer. This chain links TRBV6-4 with TRBJ2-3; D is unclear. The sample consisted of CD4+ or CD8+ T cells sorted from blood, taken in a trial of the OX40 agonist ivuxolimab. For the CDR3, the DNA is TGTGCCAGCAGTGAGTCCAGCACAGATACGCAGTATTTT. This translates into CASSESSTDTQYF.